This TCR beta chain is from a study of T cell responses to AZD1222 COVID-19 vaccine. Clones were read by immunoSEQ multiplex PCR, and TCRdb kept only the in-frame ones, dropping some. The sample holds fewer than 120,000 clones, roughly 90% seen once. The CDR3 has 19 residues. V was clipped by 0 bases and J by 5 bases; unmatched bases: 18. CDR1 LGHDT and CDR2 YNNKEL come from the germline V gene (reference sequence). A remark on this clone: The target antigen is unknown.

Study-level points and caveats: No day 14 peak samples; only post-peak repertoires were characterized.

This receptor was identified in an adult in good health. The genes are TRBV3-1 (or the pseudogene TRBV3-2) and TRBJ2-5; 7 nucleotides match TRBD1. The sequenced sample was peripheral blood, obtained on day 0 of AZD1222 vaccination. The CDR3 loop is CASSQDLGRGSLVKETQYF. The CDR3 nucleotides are TGTGCCAGCAGCCAAGATCTCGGCAGGGGGAGTTTAGTGAAGGAGACCCAGTACTTC.